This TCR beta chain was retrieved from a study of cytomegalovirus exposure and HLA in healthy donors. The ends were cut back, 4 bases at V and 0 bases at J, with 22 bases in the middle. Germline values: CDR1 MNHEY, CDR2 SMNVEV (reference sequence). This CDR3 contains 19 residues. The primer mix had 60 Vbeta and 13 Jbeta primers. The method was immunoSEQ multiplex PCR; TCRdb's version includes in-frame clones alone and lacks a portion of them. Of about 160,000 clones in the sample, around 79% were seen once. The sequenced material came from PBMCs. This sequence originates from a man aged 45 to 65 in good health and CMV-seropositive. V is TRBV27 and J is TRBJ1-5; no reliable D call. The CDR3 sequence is CASSSAGGWAAYSNQPQHF. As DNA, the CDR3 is TGTGCCAGCAGTTCAGCCGGTGGGTGGGCAGCTTATAGCAATCAGCCCCAGCATTTT.